This TCR beta chain originates from a study of blood T cell repertoires in COVID-19 (TCRdb year 2020). Context from the whole study: The collaborator samples originated in the United States, Italy and Spain and spanned the acute and convalescent phases of COVID-19. The material from the prospective study consisted of cDNA or gDNA derived from T cells, B-cell-depleted T cells, or PBMCs. Deeply sampled blood TCRbeta repertoires from subjects exposed to, actively infected with, or recovered from COVID-19 were included in the dataset. A freely available public database, intended as a resource for researchers studying the immune response to SARS-CoV-2, is where the repertoires were released. The samples were drawn from the first 160 participants of the ongoing ImmuneRACE study and from 1,200 or so subjects provided by 6 global collaborators. Sample metadata almost always included a de-identified subject ID, COVID-19 status, age in years and sex. Where HLA class I and class II types were available, the types were taken from metadata supplied by the sample provider, not from assay-based typing.

As regards this clone: Its antigen remains undetermined. Base qualities are missing; no much larger clone stands one base away.

Study-level results and caveats: How much clinical and demographic metadata was included differed by source and by participant, and the metadata was provided uncurated.

From the cysteine up to the phenylalanine, the CDR3 has a length of 14 residues. Solely the CDR3 DNA is kept, with 42 bases framed from the first base. CDR1 is given as MDHEN and CDR2 as SYDVKM, both from the germline V gene. V lost 7 bases and J lost 8 bases; the stretch between them is 20 bases long. At one collaborating source in Seattle, patients were enrolled during active infection and were followed longitudinally through the course of disease. Whole blood was collected in K2EDTA tubes by collaborating institutions according to the institutions' own protocols. For TCRbeta analysis, collaborators shipped samples in one of three forms: frozen whole blood, isolated PBMCs, or DNA extracted from either of those sample types. The immunoSEQ Assay, a bias-controlled multiplex PCR, was used to amplify TCRbeta CDR3 regions from genomic DNA. The paper's processing steps were these. The number of nucleated cells in each sample was estimated from the amplification of reference gene primers within the assay. To quantify the absolute abundance of each unique TCRbeta CDR3 rearrangement, sequence reads were collapsed and filtered. For each sample, productive Simpson clonality was calculated as the square root of Simpson's diversity index over productive rearrangements. Entries here come from immuneACCESS through TCRdb and include only in-frame sequences with V and J called. Some clones fail to appear in such tables; in the studies checked, an unresolved V gene covers under half of the shortfall, and the cause of the remainder is unknown. The V and J calls and clone size come from that table; D and trimming were worked out from the DNA. The sample profile shows 260,000 or so clones; about four fifths of them were found once. The ten largest clones add up to 7.5% of the sample.

The sequence derives from a woman over 75 with COVID-19, enrolled during active disease. This chain is built from TRBV28 and TRBJ1-1; TRBD1 might be the D gene, on 5 matching bases. Sequenced sample: peripheral blood. The base sequence is TGTGCCAGCAATCAGGACACACAGCGCACCGAAGCTTTCTTT. Translated, this gives CASNQDTQRTEAFF.